Shown below are 25 T cell receptor beta chains from a single sample sequenced in a study of control samples from healthy donors and cancer patients. Sequenced by immunoSEQ multiplex PCR; TCRdb stores in-frame clones only, minus some. The sample carries approximately 79,000 clones, 89% recorded once. The specimen sequenced was blood. These receptors came from a man aged 50-59 years in good health.

This clone has a single count. V and J are TRBV19 and TRBJ2-2; 11 bases align to TRBD2. With 7 bases clipped from V and 6 bases from J, the junction kept 10 bases outside the gene matches. The CDR3 loop spans 16 amino acids. Germline V gene lookup returns CDR1 LNHDA and CDR2 SQIVND (reference sequence). This CDR3 is CASTRLAGGPPGELFF. For the CDR3, the DNA is TGTGCCAGTACGAGATTAGCGGGGGGGCCACCCGGGGAGCTGTTTTTT. Full variable domain (rest looked up from reference TRBV19 and TRBJ2-2): DGGITQSPKYLFRKEGQNVTLSCEQNLNHDAMYWYRQDPGQGLRLIYYSQIVNDFQKGDIAEGYSVSREKKESFPLTVTSAQKNPTAFYLCASTRLAGGPPGELFFGEGSRLTVL.

The rearrangement uses TRBV5-8 and TRBJ1-5, with a possible D match to TRBD1 (5 bases). V was trimmed by 0 bases and J by 2 bases, leaving 9 bases between them. This CDR3 has 15 residues. The V gene's germline CDR1 is SGHTS and CDR2 YDEGEE. The CDR3 bases are TGTGCCAGCAGCTTGGGGGGCTCCGGCAATCAGCCCCAGCATTTT. Its translation: CASSLGGSGNQPQHF.

The chain uses TRBV15 and TRBJ2-2; no firm D call. The germline V gene has CDR1 LNHNV and CDR2 YYDKDF (reference sequence). This CDR3 contains 15 residues. The V gene lost 1 base and the J gene lost 5 bases, with 11 bases spanning the gap. The CDR3 loop reads CATSRASSGTGELFF. The DNA for the CDR3 is TGTGCCACCAGCAGAGCCAGCTCAGGAACCGGGGAGCTGTTTTTT.

The chain carries TRBV7-9 and TRBJ1-5; D unresolved. CDR3 length: 13 amino acids. Trimming removed 3 bases from V and 3 bases from J, with 6 bases in between. Germline V gene lookup returns CDR1 SEHNR and CDR2 FQNEAQ (reference sequence). CDR3 in DNA: TGTGCCAGCAGCTTGGCAGCCAATCAGCCCCAGCATTTT. Residues: CASSLAANQPQHF.

V usage is TRBV4-2 and J usage is TRBJ2-7; D not certain. This CDR3 comprises 14 residues. The germline V gene encodes CDR1 LGHNA and CDR2 YNFKEQ. V lost 2 bases and J 6 bases, leaving 14 bases between the germline ends. CDR3 nucleotide sequence: TGTGCCAGCAGCCAATACTTCGGGTTAGGCGAGCAGTACTTC. Its protein is CASSQYFGLGEQYF.

The chain carries TRBV7-2 and TRBJ1-5, with D hard to call. V was pared by 2 bases and J by 1 base, with 9 bases between. Germline assignment: CDR1 SGHTA and CDR2 FQGNSA. CDR3 size: 15 residues. CDR3 in DNA: TGTGCCAGCAGCTTACGGGGTCAAAGCAATCAGCCCCAGCATTTT. Its protein product is CASSLRGQSNQPQHF.

The rearrangement uses TRBV10-2 and TRBJ1-1; 9 nucleotides align to TRBD1. The CDR3 loop spans 13 amino acids. J was trimmed by 8 bases and V by 4 bases; bases with no gene match: 5. CDR1 and CDR2 from the germline V gene are WSHSY and SAAADI. The CDR3 region has the DNA TGCGCCAGCAGTGGGACAGGGGCCGGCGAAGCTTTCTTT. Amino acids: CASSGTGAGEAFF.

This chain joins TRBV18 and TRBJ1-1, with a tentative D call TRBD1 (5 bases). Germline loops: CDR1 KGHSH, CDR2 LQKENI. Trimming removed 4 bases from V and 2 bases from J, with 8 bases in between. There are 13 residues in the CDR3. The DNA of the CDR3 is TGTGCCAGCTCACTACAGGCCAACACTGAAGCTTTCTTT. Residues: CASSLQANTEAFF. Full variable domain (missing parts from reference TRBV18 and TRBJ1-1): NAGVMQNPRHLVRRRGQEARLRCSPMKGHSHVYWYRQLPEEGLKFMVYLQKENIIDESGMPKERFSAEFPKEGPSILRIQQVVRGDSAAYFCASSLQANTEAFFGQGTRLTVV.

Only a few counts were recorded for this clone. The chain recombines TRBV2 with TRBJ1-6; a possible D gene is TRBD1 (5 bases). Germline values: CDR1 SNHLY, CDR2 FYNNEI. Trimming pared 1 base from V and 0 bases from J, leaving 10 bases between. The CDR3 has 17 residues. As DNA, the CDR3 is TGTGCCAGCAGTGAAGGGGTGGACATCTCCTATAATTCACCCCTCCACTTT. Protein: CASSEGVDISYNSPLHF.

This clone was seen a handful of times. Germline is not matched at one junction end, which may reflect a read error. The genes are TRBV3-1 (or the pseudogene TRBV3-2) and TRBJ1-5; 7 bases map to TRBD1. CDR1 and CDR2 (germline): LGHDT, YNNKEL (reference sequence). This CDR3 spans 13 amino acids. The CDR3 loop is CASSEDDRAPRHF. The CDR3 DNA follows: TGTGCCAGCAGCGAAGACGACAGGGCCCCACGGCATTTT.

The chain employs TRBV13 and TRBJ1-4; D not resolved. Germline V lookup: CDR1 PRHDT, CDR2 FYEKMQ (reference sequence). The CDR3 runs 14 residues. Trimming left V 6 bases short and J 0 bases short, with 8 bases between. For the CDR3, the DNA is TGTGCCAGCAGTATAGACACAACTAATGAAAAACTGTTTTTT. Its protein is CASSIDTTNEKLFF.

The chain is built from TRBV29-1 and TRBJ1-1; D is undetermined. Germline CDR1 reads SQVTM; CDR2 reads ANQGSEA. The CDR3 has 11 amino acids. Trimming left V 4 bases short and J 1 base short, with 4 bases between. The DNA for the CDR3 is TGCAGCGTTGCACAGAACACTGAAGCTTTCTTT. It translates to CSVAQNTEAFF. The variable domain in full, with the rest retrieved from reference TRBV29-1 and TRBJ1-1, is SAVISQKPSRDICQRGTSLTIQCQVDSQVTMMFWYRQQPGQSLTLIATANQGSEATYESGFVIDKFPISRPNLTFSTLTVSNMSPEDSSIYLCSVAQNTEAFFGQGTRLTVV.

The V and J genes are TRBV30 and TRBJ2-2; D gene unclear. The CDR3 extends over 20 amino acids. V was shortened by 5 bases and J by 2 bases, with 30 bases between the two germline ends. Germline V gene sequence: CDR1 GTSNPN, CDR2 SVGIG (reference sequence). The CDR3 loop reads CAWCGYLVGRAHINTGELFF. CDR3 DNA: TGTGCCTGGTGTGGATATTTGGTCGGCCGCGCCCATATAAACACCGGGGAGCTGTTTTTT.

This clone has a single count. V gene TRBV18 combines with J gene TRBJ1-1; tentative D call: TRBD1 (5 bases). The CDR3 contains 13 residues. With 6 bases removed from V and 5 bases from J, the gap between germline ends came to 13 bases. Per the germline V gene, CDR1 is KGHSH and CDR2 is LQKENI. The CDR3, as DNA: TGTGCCAGCTCGTCGGGGGAGGGGACTGAAGCTTTCTTT. It codes for CASSSGEGTEAFF.

V and J are TRBV4-3 and TRBJ1-2; the D gene is possibly TRBD1 (5 bases). The ends were cut back, 0 bases at V and 4 bases at J, with 15 bases in the middle. This CDR3 comprises 16 residues. CDR1 LGHNA and CDR2 YSLEER come from the germline V gene. CDR3 sequence (DNA): TGCGCCAGCAGCCAAGATAGTTTGGGGGAGGGCTATGGCTACACCTTC. Its protein is CASSQDSLGEGYGYTF.

This clone appeared a few times. The V and J genes are TRBV14 and TRBJ2-7; D gene unclear. V was pared by 3 bases and J by 0 bases, with 3 bases between. This CDR3 is 12 amino acids long. Germline V gene lookup returns CDR1 SGHDN and CDR2 FVKESK. In DNA, the CDR3 is TGTGCCAGCAGCCACACCTCCTACGAGCAGTACTTC. This codes for CASSHTSYEQYF. The full variable domain, with the rest looked up from reference TRBV14 and TRBJ2-7, is EAGVTQFPSHSVIEKGQTVTLRCDPISGHDNLYWYRRVMGKEIKFLLHFVKESKQDESGMPNNRFLAERTGGTYSTLKVQPAELEDSGVYFCASSHTSYEQYFGPGTRLTVT.

This sequence joins TRBV7-6 and TRBJ1-4; possible D gene TRBD1, 5 bases. Trimming removed 2 bases at V and 8 bases at J, with 9 bases between. The CDR3 consists of 13 residues. CDR1 SGHVS and CDR2 FNYEAQ come from the germline V gene. The CDR3 DNA follows: TGTGCCAGCAGCTTACAAAGGGGCGAAAAACTGTTTTTT. Translation gives CASSLQRGEKLFF.

The chain couples TRBV25-1 to TRBJ2-3; D remains unclear. Germline CDR1 is MGHDK and CDR2 is SYGVNS. With 6 bases removed from V and 1 base from J, the gap between germline ends came to 14 bases. The CDR3 is 15 residues long. CDR3 in DNA: TGTGCCAGCAGCTCCCGACCGTTAGGCACAGATACGCAGTATTTT. Its translation: CASSSRPLGTDTQYF. Combining the CDR3 with reference TRBV25-1 and TRBJ2-3 gives the whole variable domain EADIYQTPRYLVIGTGKKITLECSQTMGHDKMYWYQQDPGMELHLIHYSYGVNSTEKGDLSSESTVSRIRTEHFPLTLESARPSHTSQYLCASSSRPLGTDTQYFGPGTRLTVL.

The gene calls are TRBV7-9 and TRBJ2-1, with 7 bases lining up with TRBD1. The CDR3 loop spans 15 amino acids. Trimming cost V 5 bases and J 6 bases; bases outside gene matches: 10. Germline V CDR1 and CDR2: SEHNR, FQNEAQ (reference sequence). The CDR3 loop is CASSPRDRASNEQFF. The CDR3 DNA is TGTGCCAGCAGCCCCAGGGACAGAGCAAGCAATGAGCAGTTCTTC.

The chain combines TRBV4-1 with TRBJ2-3; D call uncertain. CDR1 is MGHRA and CDR2 is YSYEKL in the germline V gene. Trimming cost V 0 bases and J 3 bases, with 16 bases left between them. The CDR3 is 17 amino acids. The CDR3 spells CASSQEDGGFKTDTQYF. CDR3 in DNA: TGCGCCAGCAGCCAAGAGGACGGCGGTTTTAAGACAGATACGCAGTATTTT.

The genes are TRBV30 and TRBJ2-7; no reliable D call. The CDR3 length is 14 residues. Trimming took off 1 base at V and 6 bases at J, with 16 bases between the two ends. Germline V gene lookup returns CDR1 GTSNPN and CDR2 SVGIG (reference sequence). This CDR3 is CAWSGDTRAAEQYF. The CDR3 DNA reads as TGTGCCTGGAGTGGAGATACCCGGGCCGCCGAGCAGTACTTC.

This chain uses TRBV19 with TRBJ2-7, with D perhaps being TRBD1 or TRBD2 (5 bases each). V was clipped by 3 bases and J by 0 bases, with 12 bases between them. This CDR3 has 15 residues. The germline V gene has CDR1 LNHDA and CDR2 SQIVND (reference sequence). The CDR3 sequence: CASSIAGTNSYEQYF. Written as DNA, the CDR3 is TGTGCCAGTAGTATTGCCGGGACCAACTCCTACGAGCAGTACTTC.

CDR3 loop: CASSRGLAGGSSGTQYF. In DNA form, the CDR3 reads TGTGCCAGCAGCCGTGGACTAGCGGGGGGCTCCTCAGGGACCCAGTACTTC. V and J are TRBV6-2 or TRBV6-3 and TRBJ2-5; 14 bases are shared with TRBD2. The CDR3 length is 17 residues. After removal of 6 bases from V and 7 bases from J, the junction contained 13 bases not matched to a gene. Germline CDR1 and CDR2: MNHEY and SVGEGT.

J is TRBJ1-4 and V is TRBV5-1; weak D call: TRBD1 (5 bases). The ends were cut back, 1 base at V and 1 base at J, with 11 bases in the middle. This CDR3 spans 16 amino acids. Germline assignment: CDR1 SGHRS and CDR2 YFSETQ. DNA of the CDR3: TGCGCCAGCAGCTTGCTCCAGGGCGTAACTAATGAAAAACTGTTTTTT. Amino acid sequence: CASSLLQGVTNEKLFF.

CDR3 amino acids: CAWSAVRDRGGKTIYF. CDR3 in DNA: TGTGCCTGGAGTGCAGTCCGGGACAGAGGGGGGAAGACCATATATTTT. This chain uses TRBV30 with TRBJ1-3, with 7 bases fitting TRBD1. J gave up 10 bases and V 1 base, and 16 bases lay outside the gene matches. The CDR3 is 16 residues long. Per the germline V gene, CDR1 is GTSNPN and CDR2 is SVGIG (reference sequence).